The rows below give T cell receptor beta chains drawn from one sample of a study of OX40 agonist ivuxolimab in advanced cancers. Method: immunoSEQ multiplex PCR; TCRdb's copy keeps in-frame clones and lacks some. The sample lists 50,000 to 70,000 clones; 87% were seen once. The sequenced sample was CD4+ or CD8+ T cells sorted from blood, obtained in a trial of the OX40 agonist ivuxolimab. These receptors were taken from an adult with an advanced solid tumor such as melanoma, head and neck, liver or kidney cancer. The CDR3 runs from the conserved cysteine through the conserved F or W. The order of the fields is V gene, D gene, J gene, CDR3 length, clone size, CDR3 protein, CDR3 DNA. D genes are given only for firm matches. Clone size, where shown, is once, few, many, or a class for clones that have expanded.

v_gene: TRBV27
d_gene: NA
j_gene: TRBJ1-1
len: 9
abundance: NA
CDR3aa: CARDTEAFF
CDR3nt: TGTGCCAGGGACACTGAAGCTTTCTTT

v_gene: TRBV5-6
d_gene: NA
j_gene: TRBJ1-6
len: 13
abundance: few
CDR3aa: CASSLAYRSPLHF
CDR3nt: TGTGCCAGCAGCTTGGCGTACAGGTCACCCCTCCACTTT

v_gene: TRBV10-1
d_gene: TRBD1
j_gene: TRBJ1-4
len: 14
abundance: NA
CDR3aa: CASSPGQGEEKLFF
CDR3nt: TGCGCCAGCAGCCCGGGACAGGGGGAAGAAAAACTGTTTTTT

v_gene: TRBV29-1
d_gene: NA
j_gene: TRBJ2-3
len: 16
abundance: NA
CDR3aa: CSVLSGLGGRTDTQYF
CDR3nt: TGCAGCGTCCTCTCTGGCCTGGGGGGTAGAACAGATACGCAGTATTTT

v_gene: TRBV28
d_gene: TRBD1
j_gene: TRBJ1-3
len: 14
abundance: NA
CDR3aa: CASSQTGASYTIYF
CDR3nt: TGTGCCAGCAGTCAGACAGGGGCCTCATACACCATATATTTT

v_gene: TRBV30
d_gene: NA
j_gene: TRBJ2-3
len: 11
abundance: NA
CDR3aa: CALGRTDTQYF
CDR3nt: TGTGCCTTAGGGCGCACAGATACGCAGTATTTT

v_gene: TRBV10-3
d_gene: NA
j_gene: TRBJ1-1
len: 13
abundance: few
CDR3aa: CAILRSRETEAFF
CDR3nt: TGTGCCATCCTTAGGTCACGGGAAACTGAAGCTTTCTTT

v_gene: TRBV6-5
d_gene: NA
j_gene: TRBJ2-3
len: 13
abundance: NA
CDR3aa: CASRRLSTDTQYF
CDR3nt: TGTGCCAGCAGACGGTTAAGCACAGATACGCAGTATTTT

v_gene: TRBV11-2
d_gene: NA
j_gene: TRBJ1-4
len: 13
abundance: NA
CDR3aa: CASSWRQAEKLFF
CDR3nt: TGTGCCAGCAGTTGGAGACAGGCTGAAAAACTGTTTTTT

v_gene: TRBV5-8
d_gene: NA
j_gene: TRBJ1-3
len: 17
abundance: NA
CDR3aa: CASSFLPGALSGNTIYF
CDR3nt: TGTGCCAGCAGCTTCCTCCCGGGGGCTCTCTCTGGAAACACCATATATTTT

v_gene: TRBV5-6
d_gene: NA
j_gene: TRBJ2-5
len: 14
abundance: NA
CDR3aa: CASSRNRRKETQYF
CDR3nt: TGTGCCAGCAGTCGCAACAGGCGTAAAGAGACCCAGTACTTC

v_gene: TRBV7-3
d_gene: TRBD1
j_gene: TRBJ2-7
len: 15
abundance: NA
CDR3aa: CASSPQGERSYEQYF
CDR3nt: TGTGCCAGCAGCCCACAGGGGGAGAGGTCCTACGAGCAGTACTTC

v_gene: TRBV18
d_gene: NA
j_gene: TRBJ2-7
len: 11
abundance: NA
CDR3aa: CASSTSYEQYF
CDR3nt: TGTGCCAGCTCTACCTCCTACGAGCAGTACTTC

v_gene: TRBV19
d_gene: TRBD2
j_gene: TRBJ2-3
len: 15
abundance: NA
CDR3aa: CASKRSGSGTDTQYF
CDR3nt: TGTGCCAGTAAGAGGAGCGGGAGTGGCACAGATACGCAGTATTTT

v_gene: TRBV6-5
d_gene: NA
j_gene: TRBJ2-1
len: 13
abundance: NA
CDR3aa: CASSSGRGHEQFF
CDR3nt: TGTGCCAGCAGTTCGGGCAGGGGCCATGAGCAGTTCTTC

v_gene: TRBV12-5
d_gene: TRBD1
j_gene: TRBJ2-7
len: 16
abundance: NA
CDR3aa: CASGLPADRASYEQYF
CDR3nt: TGTGCTAGTGGTTTGCCGGCTGACAGGGCCTCCTACGAGCAGTACTTC

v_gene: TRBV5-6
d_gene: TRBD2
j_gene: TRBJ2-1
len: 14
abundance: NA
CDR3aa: CASRPGLAYDEQFF
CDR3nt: TGTGCCAGCAGGCCGGGACTAGCTTACGATGAGCAGTTCTTC

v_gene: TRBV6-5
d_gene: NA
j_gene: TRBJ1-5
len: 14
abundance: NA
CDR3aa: CASSLQQGNQPQHF
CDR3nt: TGTGCCAGCAGCCTTCAACAGGGCAATCAGCCCCAGCATTTT

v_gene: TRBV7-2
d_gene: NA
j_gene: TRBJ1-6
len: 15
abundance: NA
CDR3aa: CASSLGTGTDSPLHF
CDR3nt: TGTGCCAGCAGCTTGGGAACAGGGACCGATTCACCCCTCCACTTT

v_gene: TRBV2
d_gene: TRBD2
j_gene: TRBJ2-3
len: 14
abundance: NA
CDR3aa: CASSGGGSTDTQYF
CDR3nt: TGTGCCAGCAGTGGGGGGGGAAGCACAGATACGCAGTATTTT

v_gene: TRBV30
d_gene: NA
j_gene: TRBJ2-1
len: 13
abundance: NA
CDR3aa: CAWAGTQSSEQFF
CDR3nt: TGTGCCTGGGCCGGGACTCAGAGTAGTGAGCAGTTCTTC

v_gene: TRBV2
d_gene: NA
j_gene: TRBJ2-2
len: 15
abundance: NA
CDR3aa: CASSEGVSHTGELFF
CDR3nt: TGTGCCAGCAGTGAAGGGGTTAGTCACACCGGGGAGCTGTTTTTT

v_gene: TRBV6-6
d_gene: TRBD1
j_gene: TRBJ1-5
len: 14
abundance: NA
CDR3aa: CASSGTGGFQPQHF
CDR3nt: TGTGCCAGCAGTGGGACAGGGGGTTTTCAGCCCCAGCATTTT

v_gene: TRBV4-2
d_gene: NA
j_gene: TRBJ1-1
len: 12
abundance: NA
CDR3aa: CASKALGTEAFF
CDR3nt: TGTGCCAGCAAGGCCCTGGGCACTGAAGCTTTCTTT

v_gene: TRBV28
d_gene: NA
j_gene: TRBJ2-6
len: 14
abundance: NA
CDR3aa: CASSFGPGANVLTF
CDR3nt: TGTGCCAGCAGTTTCGGTCCTGGGGCCAACGTCCTGACTTTC

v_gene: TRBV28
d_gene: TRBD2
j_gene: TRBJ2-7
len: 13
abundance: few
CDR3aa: CASTTSGSYEQYF
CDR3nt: TGTGCCAGCACTACTAGCGGATCCTACGAGCAGTACTTC

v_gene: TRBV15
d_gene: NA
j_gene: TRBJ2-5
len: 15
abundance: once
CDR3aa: CATSRDRGVGETQYF
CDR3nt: TGTGCCACCAGCAGAGATCGCGGGGTAGGGGAGACCCAGTACTTC

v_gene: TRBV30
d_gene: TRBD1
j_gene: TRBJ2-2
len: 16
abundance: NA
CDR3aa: CAWSRQGAGLTGELFF
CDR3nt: TGTGCCTGGAGTCGGCAGGGGGCGGGCCTCACCGGGGAGCTGTTTTTT

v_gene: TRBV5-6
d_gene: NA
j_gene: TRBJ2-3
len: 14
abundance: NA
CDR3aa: CASSPTGTPDTQYF
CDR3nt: TGTGCCAGCAGCCCTACAGGGACCCCAGATACGCAGTATTTT

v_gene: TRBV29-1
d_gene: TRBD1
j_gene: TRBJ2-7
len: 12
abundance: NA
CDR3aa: CSGQGAGYEQYF
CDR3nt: TGCAGCGGACAGGGGGCTGGGTACGAGCAGTACTTC

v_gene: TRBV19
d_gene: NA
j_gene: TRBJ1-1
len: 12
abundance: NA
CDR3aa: CATKRGNTEAFF
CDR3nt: TGTGCCACCAAACGGGGAAACACTGAAGCTTTCTTT

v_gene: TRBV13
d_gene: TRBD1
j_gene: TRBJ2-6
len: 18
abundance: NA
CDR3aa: CASSPRTGVGSGANVLTF
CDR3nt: TGTGCCAGCAGCCCCCGGACAGGAGTGGGCTCTGGGGCCAACGTCCTGACTTTC

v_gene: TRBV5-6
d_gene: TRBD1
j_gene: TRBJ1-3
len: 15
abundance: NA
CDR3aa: CASSWGQRTGNTIYF
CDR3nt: TGTGCCAGCAGCTGGGGACAGAGAACTGGAAACACCATATATTTT

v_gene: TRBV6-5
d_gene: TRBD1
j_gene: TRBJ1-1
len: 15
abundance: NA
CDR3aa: CASRSDRGVGLGAFF
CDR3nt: TGTGCCAGCAGATCGGACAGGGGGGTCGGTCTCGGAGCTTTCTTT

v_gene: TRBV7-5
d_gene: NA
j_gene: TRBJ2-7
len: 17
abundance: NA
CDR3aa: CARSLIRLRDQQTSQYF
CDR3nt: TGTGCCAGAAGCCTAATCCGGCTCAGGGACCAGCAGACTAGTCAGTACTTC

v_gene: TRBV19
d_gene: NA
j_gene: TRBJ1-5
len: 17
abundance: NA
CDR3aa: CASSIGGGVGGNQPQHF
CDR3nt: TGTGCCAGTAGTATAGGAGGGGGGGTCGGAGGCAATCAGCCCCAGCATTTT

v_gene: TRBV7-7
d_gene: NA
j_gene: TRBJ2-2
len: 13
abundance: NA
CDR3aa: CASSLQDTGELFF
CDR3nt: TGTGCTAGCAGCTTACAGGACACCGGGGAGCTGTTTTTT

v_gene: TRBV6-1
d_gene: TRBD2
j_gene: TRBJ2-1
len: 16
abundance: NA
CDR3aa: CASSGQTSGGANEQFF
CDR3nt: TGTGCCAGCAGTGGTCAGACTAGCGGGGGGGCAAATGAGCAGTTCTTC